Listed below are T cell receptor beta chains from one sample, sequenced in a study of shared T cell receptors in the human thymus. TCRdb keeps only in-frame clones here, not all; method: immunoSEQ multiplex PCR. Counted here are around 730,000 clones, 70% to 90% occurring once; the ten biggest clones make up roughly 0.01%. This same sample was also taken into another study, of human thymus T cells.

The sequenced sample consisted of thymocytes. Receptors were obtained from a girl younger than two with a congenital heart defect. The CDR3 runs from the conserved cysteine through the conserved F or W. Fields, in order: V gene, J gene, CDR3 protein.

v_call: TRBV30; j_call: TRBJ1-4; cdr3_aa: CAWRPGPNEKLFF
v_call: TRBV9; j_call: TRBJ2-2; cdr3_aa: CASSAPGLAGGRTGELFF
v_call: TRBV7-9; j_call: TRBJ1-2; cdr3_aa: CATQPLRGPLGYGYTF
v_call: TRBV28; j_call: TRBJ2-1; cdr3_aa: CASRHAGTVAYNEQFF
v_call: TRBV2; j_call: TRBJ1-5; cdr3_aa: CASSENDGLANQPQHF
v_call: TRBV5-4; j_call: TRBJ1-2; cdr3_aa: CASLQGEANYGYTF
v_call: TRBV27; j_call: TRBJ1-2; cdr3_aa: CASSPRLTAQPYGYTF
v_call: TRBV19; j_call: TRBJ2-1; cdr3_aa: CASSRGTYNEQFF
v_call: TRBV5-6; j_call: TRBJ2-7; cdr3_aa: CASSIAGGYEQYF
v_call: TRBV23-1; j_call: TRBJ1-1; cdr3_aa: CASAPRREAFF